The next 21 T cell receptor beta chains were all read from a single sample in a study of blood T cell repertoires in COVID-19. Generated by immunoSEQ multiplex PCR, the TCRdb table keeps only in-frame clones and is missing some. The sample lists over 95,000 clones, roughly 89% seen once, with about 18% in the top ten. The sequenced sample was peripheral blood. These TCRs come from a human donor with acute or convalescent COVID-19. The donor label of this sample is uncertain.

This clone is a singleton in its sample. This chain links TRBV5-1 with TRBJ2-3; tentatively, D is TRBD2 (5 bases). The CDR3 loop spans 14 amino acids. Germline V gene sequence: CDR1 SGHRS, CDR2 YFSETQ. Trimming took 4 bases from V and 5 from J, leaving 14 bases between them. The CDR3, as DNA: TGCGCCAGCAGCCGCGAGGGCGCGGAAGATACGCAGTATTTT. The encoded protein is CASSREGAEDTQYF.

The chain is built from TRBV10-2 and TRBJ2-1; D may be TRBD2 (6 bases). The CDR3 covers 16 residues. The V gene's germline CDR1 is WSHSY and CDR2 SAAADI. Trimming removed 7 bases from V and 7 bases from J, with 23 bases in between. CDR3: CASTRTRGLTLNEQFF. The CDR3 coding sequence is TGCGCCAGCACTCGAACTCGGGGACTCACCCTAAATGAGCAGTTCTTC.

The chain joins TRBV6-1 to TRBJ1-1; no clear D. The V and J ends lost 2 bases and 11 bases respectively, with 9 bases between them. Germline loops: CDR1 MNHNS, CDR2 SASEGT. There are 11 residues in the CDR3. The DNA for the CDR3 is TGTGCCAGCAGTGAAACCCACACGGCTTTCTTT. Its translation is CASSETHTAFF.

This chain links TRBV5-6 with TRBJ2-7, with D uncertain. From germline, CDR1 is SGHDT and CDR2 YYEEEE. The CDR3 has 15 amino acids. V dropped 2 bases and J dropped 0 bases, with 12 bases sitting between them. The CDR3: CASSFSGFLSYEQYF. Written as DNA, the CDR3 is TGTGCCAGCAGCTTTTCAGGTTTCCTCTCCTACGAGCAGTACTTC.

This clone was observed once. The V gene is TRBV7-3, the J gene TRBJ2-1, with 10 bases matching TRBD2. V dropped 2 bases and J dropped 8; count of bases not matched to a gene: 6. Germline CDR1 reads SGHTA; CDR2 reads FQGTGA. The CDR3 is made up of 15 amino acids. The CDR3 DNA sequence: TGTGCCAGCAGCTTAGAAGCGGGGGGGCCCCATGAGCAGTTCTTC. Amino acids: CASSLEAGGPHEQFF.

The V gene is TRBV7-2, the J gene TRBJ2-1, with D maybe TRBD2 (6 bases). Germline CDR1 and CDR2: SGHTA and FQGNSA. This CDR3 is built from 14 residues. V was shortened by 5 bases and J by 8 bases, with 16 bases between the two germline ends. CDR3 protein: CASSHSGRGYEQFF. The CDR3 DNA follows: TGTGCCAGCAGCCATAGCGGAAGGGGCTATGAGCAGTTCTTC.

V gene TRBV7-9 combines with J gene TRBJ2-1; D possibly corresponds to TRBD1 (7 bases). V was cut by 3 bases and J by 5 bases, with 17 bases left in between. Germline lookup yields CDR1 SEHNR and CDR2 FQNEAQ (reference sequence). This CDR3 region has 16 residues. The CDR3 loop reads CASSFPGGPKNNEQFF. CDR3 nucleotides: TGTGCCAGCAGCTTCCCAGGGGGGCCGAAGAACAATGAGCAGTTCTTC.

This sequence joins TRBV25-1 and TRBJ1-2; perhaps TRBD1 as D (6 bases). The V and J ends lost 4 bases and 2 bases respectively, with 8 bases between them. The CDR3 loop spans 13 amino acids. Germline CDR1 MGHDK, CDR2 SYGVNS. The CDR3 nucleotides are TGTGCCAGCAGTGTCACAGGGAACTATGGCTACACCTTC. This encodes CASSVTGNYGYTF.

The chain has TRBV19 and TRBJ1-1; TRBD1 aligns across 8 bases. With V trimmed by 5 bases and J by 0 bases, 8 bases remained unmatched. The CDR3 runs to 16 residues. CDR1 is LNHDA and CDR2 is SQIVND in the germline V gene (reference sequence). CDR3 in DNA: TGTGCCAGTAGTGTCAGGACAGGGCTCATGAACACTGAAGCTTTCTTT. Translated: CASSVRTGLMNTEAFF.

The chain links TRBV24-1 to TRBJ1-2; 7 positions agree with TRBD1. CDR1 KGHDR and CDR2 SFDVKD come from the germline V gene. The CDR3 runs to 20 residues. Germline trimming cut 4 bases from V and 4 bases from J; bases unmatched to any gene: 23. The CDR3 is CATSDPEFGETGNRVYGYTF. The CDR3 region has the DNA TGTGCCACCAGTGACCCCGAGTTTGGGGAGACAGGGAACAGGGTCTATGGCTACACCTTC.

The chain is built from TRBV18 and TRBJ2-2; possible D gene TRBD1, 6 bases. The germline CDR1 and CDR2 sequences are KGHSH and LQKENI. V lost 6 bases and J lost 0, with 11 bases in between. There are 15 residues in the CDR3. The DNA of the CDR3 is TGTGCCAGCTCCCCAGACAGGACGAACACCGGGGAGCTGTTTTTT. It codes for CASSPDRTNTGELFF. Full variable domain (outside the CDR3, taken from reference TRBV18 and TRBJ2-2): NAGVMQNPRHLVRRRGQEARLRCSPMKGHSHVYWYRQLPEEGLKFMVYLQKENIIDESGMPKERFSAEFPKEGPSILRIQQVVRGDSAAYFCASSPDRTNTGELFFGEGSRLTVL.

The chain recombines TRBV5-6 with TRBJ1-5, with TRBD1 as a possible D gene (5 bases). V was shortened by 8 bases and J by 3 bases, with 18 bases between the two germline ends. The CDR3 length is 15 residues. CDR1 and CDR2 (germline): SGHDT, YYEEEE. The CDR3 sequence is CARPHGRGNNQPQHF. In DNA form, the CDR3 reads TGTGCCAGGCCACACGGGAGGGGAAACAATCAGCCCCAGCATTTT. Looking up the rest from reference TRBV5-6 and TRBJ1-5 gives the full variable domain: DAGVTQSPTHLIKTRGQQVTLRCSPKSGHDTVSWYQQALGQGPQFIFQYYEEEERQRGNFPDRFSGHQFPNYSSELNVNALLLGDSALYLCARPHGRGNNQPQHFGDGTRLSIL.

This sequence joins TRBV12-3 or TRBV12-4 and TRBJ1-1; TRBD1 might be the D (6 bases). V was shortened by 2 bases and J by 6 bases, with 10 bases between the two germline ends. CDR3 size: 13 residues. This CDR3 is CASSLWGQAEAFF. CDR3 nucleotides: TGTGCCAGCAGTTTATGGGGGCAGGCTGAAGCTTTCTTT.

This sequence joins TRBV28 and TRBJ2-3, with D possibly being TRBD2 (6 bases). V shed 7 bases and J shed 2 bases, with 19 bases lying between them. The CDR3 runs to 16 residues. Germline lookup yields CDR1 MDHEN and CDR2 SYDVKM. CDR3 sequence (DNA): TGTGCCAGCATGTTGGGGAGGAGTTCGTACACAGATACGCAGTATTTT. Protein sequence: CASMLGRSSYTDTQYF.

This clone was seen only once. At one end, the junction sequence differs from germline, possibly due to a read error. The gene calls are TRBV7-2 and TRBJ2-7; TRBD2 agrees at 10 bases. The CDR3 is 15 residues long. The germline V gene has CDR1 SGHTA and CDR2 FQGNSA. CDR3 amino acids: CASSLDWLAGARIYF. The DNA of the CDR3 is TGTGCCAGCAGCTTAGATTGGCTAGCGGGGGCCCGAATTTATTTC.

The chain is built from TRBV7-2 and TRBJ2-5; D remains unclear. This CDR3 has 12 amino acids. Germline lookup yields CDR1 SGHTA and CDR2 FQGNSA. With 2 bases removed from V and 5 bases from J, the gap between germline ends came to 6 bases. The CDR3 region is CASSLIRETQYF. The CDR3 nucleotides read TGTGCCAGCAGCTTAATTCGGGAGACCCAGTACTTC.

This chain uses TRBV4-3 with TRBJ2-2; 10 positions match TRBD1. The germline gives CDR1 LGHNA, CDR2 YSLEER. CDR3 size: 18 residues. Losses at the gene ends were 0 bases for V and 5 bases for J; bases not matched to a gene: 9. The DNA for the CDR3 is TGCGCCAGCAGCCAAGATTTTGGACAGGGGGGTAAAACCGGGGAGCTGTTTTTT. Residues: CASSQDFGQGGKTGELFF.

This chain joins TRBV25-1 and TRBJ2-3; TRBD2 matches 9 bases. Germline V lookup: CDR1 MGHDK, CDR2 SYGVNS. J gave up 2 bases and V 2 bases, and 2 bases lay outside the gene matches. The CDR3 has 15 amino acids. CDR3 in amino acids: CASSEGTSNTDTQYF. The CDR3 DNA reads TGTGCCAGCAGTGAAGGGACTAGCAACACAGATACGCAGTATTTT.

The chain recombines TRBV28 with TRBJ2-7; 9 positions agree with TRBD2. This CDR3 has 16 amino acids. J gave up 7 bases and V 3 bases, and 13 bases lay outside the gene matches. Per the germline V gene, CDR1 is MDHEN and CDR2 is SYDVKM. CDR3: CASSFPATSGDREQYF. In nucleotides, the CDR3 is TGTGCCAGCAGTTTTCCCGCGACTAGCGGAGACAGGGAGCAGTACTTC. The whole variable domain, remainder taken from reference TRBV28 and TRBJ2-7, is DVKVTQSSRYLVKRTGEKVFLECVQDMDHENMFWYRQDPGLGLRLIYFSYDVKMKEKGDIPEGYSVSREKKERFSLILESASTNQTSMYLCASSFPATSGDREQYFGPGTRLTVT.

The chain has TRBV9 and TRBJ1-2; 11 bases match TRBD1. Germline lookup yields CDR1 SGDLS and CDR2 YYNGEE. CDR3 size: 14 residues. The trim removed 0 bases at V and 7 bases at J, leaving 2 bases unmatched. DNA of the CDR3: TGTGCCAGCAGCGTAGGAGGACAGGGGGCTGGCTACACCTTC. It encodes CASSVGGQGAGYTF.

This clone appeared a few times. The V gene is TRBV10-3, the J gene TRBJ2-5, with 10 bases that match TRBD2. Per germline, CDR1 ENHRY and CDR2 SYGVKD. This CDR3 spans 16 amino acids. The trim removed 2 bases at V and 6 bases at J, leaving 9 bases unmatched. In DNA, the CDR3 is TGTGCCATCAGTGAGGGGCTAGCGGGAGTTAGGAAGACCCAGTACTTC. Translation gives CAISEGLAGVRKTQYF.